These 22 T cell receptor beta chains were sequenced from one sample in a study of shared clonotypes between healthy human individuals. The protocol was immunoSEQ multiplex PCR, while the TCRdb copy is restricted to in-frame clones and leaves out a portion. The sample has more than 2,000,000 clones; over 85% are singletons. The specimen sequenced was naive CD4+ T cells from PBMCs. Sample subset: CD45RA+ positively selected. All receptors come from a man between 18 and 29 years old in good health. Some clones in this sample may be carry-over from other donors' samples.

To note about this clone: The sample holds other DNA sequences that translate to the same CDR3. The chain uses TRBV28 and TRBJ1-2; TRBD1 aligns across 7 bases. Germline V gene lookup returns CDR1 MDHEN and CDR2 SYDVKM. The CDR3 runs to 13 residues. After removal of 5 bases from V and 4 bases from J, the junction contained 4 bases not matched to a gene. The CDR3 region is CASSLRGSYGYTF. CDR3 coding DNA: TGTGCCAGCAGTCTCAGGGGGAGCTATGGCTACACCTTC.

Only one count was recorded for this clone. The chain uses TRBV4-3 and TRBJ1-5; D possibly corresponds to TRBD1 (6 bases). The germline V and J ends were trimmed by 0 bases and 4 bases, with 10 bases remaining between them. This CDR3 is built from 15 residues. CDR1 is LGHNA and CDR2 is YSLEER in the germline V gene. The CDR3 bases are TGCGCCAGCAGCCAAGAACAGGGACGGAATCAGCCCCAGCATTTT. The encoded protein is CASSQEQGRNQPQHF.

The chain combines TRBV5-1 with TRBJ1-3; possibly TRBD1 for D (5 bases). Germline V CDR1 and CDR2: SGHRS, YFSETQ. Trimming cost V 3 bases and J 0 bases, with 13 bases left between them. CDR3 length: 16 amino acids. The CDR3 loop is CASSSVTASSGNTIYF. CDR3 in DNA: TGCGCCAGCAGCTCGGTGACAGCGAGCTCTGGAAACACCATATATTTT.

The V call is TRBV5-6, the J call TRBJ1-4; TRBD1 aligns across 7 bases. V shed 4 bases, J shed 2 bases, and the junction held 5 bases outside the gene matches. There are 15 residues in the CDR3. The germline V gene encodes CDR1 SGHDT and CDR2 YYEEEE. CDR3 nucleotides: TGTGCCAGCAGCAGAAACAGGGGCACTAATGAAAAACTGTTTTTT. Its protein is CASSRNRGTNEKLFF.

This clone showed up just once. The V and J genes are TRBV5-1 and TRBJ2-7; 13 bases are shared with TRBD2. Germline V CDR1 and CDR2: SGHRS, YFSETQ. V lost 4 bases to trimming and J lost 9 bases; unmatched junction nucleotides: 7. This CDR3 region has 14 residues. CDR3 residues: CASSRTSGSRGQYF. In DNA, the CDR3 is TGCGCCAGCAGCCGGACTAGCGGGAGCCGCGGGCAGTACTTC.

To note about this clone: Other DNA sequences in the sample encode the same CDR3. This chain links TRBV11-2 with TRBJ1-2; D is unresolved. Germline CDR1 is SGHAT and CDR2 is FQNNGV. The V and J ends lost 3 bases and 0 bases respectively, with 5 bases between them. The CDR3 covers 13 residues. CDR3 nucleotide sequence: TGTGCCAGCAGCTTGGGCCCTAACTATGGCTACACCTTC. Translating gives CASSLGPNYGYTF.

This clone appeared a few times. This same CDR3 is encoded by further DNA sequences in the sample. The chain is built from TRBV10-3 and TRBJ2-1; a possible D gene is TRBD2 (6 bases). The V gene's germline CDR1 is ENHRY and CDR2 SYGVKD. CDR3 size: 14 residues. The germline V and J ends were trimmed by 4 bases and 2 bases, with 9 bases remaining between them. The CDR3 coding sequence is TGTGCCATCAGTGGTAGCGGAACCTACAATGAGCAGTTCTTC. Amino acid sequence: CAISGSGTYNEQFF.

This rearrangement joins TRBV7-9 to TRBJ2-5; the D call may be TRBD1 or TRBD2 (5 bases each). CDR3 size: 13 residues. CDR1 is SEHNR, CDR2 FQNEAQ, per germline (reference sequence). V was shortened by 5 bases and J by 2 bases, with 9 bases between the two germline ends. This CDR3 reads CASSAREQETQYF. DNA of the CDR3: TGTGCCAGCAGCGCCAGGGAGCAAGAGACCCAGTACTTC.

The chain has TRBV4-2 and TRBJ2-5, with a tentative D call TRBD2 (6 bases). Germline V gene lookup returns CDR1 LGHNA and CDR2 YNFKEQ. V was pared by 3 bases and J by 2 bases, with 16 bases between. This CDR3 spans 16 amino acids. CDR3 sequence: CASSHGAGRGQETQYF. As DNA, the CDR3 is TGTGCCAGCAGCCATGGGGCGGGAAGGGGACAAGAGACCCAGTACTTC.

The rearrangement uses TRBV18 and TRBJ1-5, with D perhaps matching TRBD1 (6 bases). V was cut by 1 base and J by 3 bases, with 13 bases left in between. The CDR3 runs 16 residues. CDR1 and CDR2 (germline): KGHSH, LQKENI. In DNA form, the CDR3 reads TGTGCCAGCTCACCACAGCAGGGGACCCTCAATCAGCCCCAGCATTTT. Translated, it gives CASSPQQGTLNQPQHF.

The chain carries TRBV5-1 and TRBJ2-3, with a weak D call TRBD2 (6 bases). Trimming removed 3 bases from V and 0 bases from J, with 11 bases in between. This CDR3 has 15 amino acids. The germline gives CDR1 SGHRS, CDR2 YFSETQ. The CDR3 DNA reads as TGCGCCAGCAGCTCGGGACTTACTAGCACAGATACGCAGTATTTT. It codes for CASSSGLTSTDTQYF. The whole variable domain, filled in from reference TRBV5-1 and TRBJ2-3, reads KAGVTQTPRYLIKTRGQQVTLSCSPISGHRSVSWYQQTPGQGLQFLFEYFSETQRNKGNFPGRFSGRQFSNSRSEMNVSTLELGDSALYLCASSSGLTSTDTQYFGPGTRLTVL.

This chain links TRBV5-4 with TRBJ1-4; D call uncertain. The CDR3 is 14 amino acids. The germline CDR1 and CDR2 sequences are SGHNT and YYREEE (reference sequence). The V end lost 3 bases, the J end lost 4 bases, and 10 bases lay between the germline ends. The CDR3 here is CASSYSGLNEKLFF. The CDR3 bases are TGTGCCAGCAGCTACTCCGGTCTTAATGAAAAACTGTTTTTT.

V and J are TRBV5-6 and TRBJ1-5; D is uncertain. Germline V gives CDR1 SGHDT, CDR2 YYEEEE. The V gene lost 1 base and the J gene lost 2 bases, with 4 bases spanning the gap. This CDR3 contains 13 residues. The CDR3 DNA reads TGTGCCAGCAGCTTGCTGGGCAATCAGCCCCAGCATTTT. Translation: CASSLLGNQPQHF.

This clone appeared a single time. The CDR3 here is CASSFDGMRYEQYF. DNA for the CDR3: TGTGCCAGCAGCTTTGACGGTATGAGGTACGAGCAGTACTTC. The chain recombines TRBV11-2 with TRBJ2-7; D gene ambiguous. Trimming shortened V by 3 bases and J by 4 bases, and 13 bases separated the two germline ends. CDR3 size: 14 residues. Germline loops: CDR1 SGHAT, CDR2 FQNNGV.

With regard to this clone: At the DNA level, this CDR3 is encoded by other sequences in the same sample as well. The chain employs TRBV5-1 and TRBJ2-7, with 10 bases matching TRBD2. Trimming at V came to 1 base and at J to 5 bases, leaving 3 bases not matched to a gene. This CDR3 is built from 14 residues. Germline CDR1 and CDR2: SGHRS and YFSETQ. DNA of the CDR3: TGCGCCAGCAGCTTGCGCCTAGCGGGAGACGAGCAGTACTTC. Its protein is CASSLRLAGDEQYF. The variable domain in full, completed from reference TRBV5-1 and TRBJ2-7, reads KAGVTQTPRYLIKTRGQQVTLSCSPISGHRSVSWYQQTPGQGLQFLFEYFSETQRNKGNFPGRFSGRQFSNSRSEMNVSTLELGDSALYLCASSLRLAGDEQYFGPGTRLTVT.

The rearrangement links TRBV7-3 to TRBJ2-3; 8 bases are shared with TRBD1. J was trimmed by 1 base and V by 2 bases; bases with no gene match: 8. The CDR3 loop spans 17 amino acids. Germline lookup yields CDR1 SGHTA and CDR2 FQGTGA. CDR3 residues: CASSLAPGGAGTDTQYF. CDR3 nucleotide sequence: TGTGCCAGCAGCTTAGCCCCAGGGGGCGCGGGCACAGATACGCAGTATTTT. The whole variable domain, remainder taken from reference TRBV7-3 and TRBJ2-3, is GAGVSQTPSNKVTEKGKYVELRCDPISGHTALYWYRQSLGQGPEFLIYFQGTGAADDSGLPNDRFFAVRPEGSVSTLKIQRTERGDSAVYLCASSLAPGGAGTDTQYFGPGTRLTVL.

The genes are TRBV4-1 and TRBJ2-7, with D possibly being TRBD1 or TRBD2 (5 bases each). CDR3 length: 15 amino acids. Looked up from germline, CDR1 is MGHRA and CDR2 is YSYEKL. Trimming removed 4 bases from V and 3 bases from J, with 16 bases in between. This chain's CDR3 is CASSRGSLGDYEQYF. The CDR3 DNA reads TGCGCCAGCAGCCGAGGGTCCCTGGGGGACTACGAGCAGTACTTC.

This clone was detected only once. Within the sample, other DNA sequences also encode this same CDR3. CDR3 DNA: TGTGCCAGCAGTTTAACAGGGGAGAACTATGGCTACACCTTC. Its translation is CASSLTGENYGYTF. V is TRBV28 and J is TRBJ1-2; TRBD1 matches 7 bases. V shed 2 bases, J shed 2 bases, and the junction held 2 bases outside the gene matches. Per germline, CDR1 MDHEN and CDR2 SYDVKM. CDR3 length: 14 residues.

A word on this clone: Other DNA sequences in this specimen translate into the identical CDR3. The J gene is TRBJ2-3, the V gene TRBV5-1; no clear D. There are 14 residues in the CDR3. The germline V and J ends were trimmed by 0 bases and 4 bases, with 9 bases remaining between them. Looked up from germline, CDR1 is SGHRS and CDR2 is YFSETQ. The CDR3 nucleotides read TGCGCCAGCAGCTTGGATCCCTCCTCAGATACGCAGTATTTT. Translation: CASSLDPSSDTQYF.

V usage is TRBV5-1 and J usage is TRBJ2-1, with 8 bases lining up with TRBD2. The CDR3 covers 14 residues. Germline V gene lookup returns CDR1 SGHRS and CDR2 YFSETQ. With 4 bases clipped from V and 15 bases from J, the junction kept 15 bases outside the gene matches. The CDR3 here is CASSAAGVHGGAFF. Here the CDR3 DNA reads TGCGCCAGCAGCGCAGCGGGAGTTCATGGAGGCGCGTTCTTC.

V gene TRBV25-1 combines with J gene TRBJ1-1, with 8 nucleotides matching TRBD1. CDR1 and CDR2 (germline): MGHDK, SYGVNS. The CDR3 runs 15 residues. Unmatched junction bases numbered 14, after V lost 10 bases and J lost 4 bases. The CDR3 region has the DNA TGTGCCACTTGCGTTACAGGGGGAGCGGCCACTGAAGCTTTCTTT. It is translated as CATCVTGGAATEAFF.

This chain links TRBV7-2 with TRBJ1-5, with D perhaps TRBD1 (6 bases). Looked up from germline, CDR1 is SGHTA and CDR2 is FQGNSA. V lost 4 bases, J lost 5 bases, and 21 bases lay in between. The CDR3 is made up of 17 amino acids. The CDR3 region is CASSSRFGQNSDQPQHF. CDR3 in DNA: TGTGCCAGCAGCTCGAGATTCGGACAGAACTCAGATCAGCCCCAGCATTTT.